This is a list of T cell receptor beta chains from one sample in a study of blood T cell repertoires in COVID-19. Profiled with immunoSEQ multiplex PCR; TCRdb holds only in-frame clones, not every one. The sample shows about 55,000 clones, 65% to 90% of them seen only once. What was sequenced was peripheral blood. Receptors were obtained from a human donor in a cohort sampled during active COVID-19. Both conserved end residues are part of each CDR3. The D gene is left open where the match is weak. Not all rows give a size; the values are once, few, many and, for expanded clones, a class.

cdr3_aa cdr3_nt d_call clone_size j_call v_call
CASSPLIGGGAETQYF TGTGCCAGCAGCCCCCTAATCGGAGGGGGGGCGGAGACCCAGTACTTC - - TRBJ2-5 TRBV14
CASSLSRLDTGELFF TGTGCCAGCAGTTTATCCAGGTTGGACACCGGGGAGCTGTTTTTT - once TRBJ2-2 TRBV27
CASSVGGSGLIYEQYF TGTGCCAGCAGCGTAGGTGGCAGCGGCCTAATCTACGAGCAGTACTTC - once TRBJ2-7 TRBV9
CASSDGTVAKNIQYF TGCGCCAGCAGCGACGGGACAGTAGCCAAAAACATTCAGTACTTC TRBD1 medium-sized TRBJ2-4 TRBV5-1
CARSPPFRGYSGNTIYF TGTGCCAGAAGTCCCCCCTTCAGGGGATACTCTGGAAACACCATATATTTT - few TRBJ1-3 TRBV5-3
CASSLNRRPETQYF TGCGCCAGCAGCTTAAACAGGCGCCCAGAGACCCAGTACTTC - - TRBJ2-5 TRBV5-1
CASSMDRVSSEKLFF TGTGCCAGCTCAATGGACAGGGTATCGAGCGAAAAACTGTTTTTT TRBD1 - TRBJ1-4 TRBV18
CASSESRGAYEQYF TGTGCCAGCAGTGAATCCCGGGGGGCCTACGAGCAGTACTTC TRBD2 - TRBJ2-7 TRBV2
CASSPRDRPYEQYF TGTGCCAGCAGCCCGCGGGACAGGCCCTACGAGCAGTACTTC TRBD1 - TRBJ2-7 TRBV9
CASSQDGTSGSYEQYF TGTGCCAGCAGCCAAGATGGGACTAGCGGCTCCTACGAGCAGTACTTC TRBD2 - TRBJ2-7 TRBV4-2
CASSWGDGEQYF TGTGCCTCCTCATGGGGAGATGGGGAGCAGTACTTC - - TRBJ2-7 TRBV19
CASRRLAGGSSTDTQYF TGTGCCAGCAGACGACTAGCGGGAGGCTCTAGCACAGATACGCAGTATTTT TRBD2 - TRBJ2-3 TRBV6-6
CASSSLPGVETEAFF TGTGCCAGCAGCTCCCTCCCCGGGGTTGAAACTGAAGCTTTCTTT - - TRBJ1-1 TRBV7-8
CARSRQGENANEKLFF TGTGCCAGAAGCAGACAGGGGGAGAACGCTAATGAAAAACTGTTTTTT TRBD1 - TRBJ1-4 TRBV5-3
CASSWREGRYNEQFF TGTGCCAGCAGTTGGCGGGAGGGCCGCTACAATGAGCAGTTCTTC TRBD2 - TRBJ2-1 TRBV28
CASGVRAEQFF TGTGCCAGCGGGGTTCGGGCTGAGCAGTTCTTC - - TRBJ2-1 TRBV19
CASSLAGTESNEQFF TGCGCCAGCAGTCTGGCCGGGACAGAGTCTAATGAGCAGTTCTTC TRBD1 - TRBJ2-1 TRBV10-2
CASSDQGAYYEQYF TGTGCCAGCAGTGATCAGGGGGCTTACTACGAGCAGTACTTC TRBD1 - TRBJ2-7 TRBV2
CASSSAGGETQYF TGTGCCAGCAGTTCAGCGGGAGGGGAGACCCAGTACTTC TRBD2 few TRBJ2-5 TRBV2
CASSIGAGLSTDTQYF TGTGCCAGTAGTATCGGCGCAGGACTAAGCACAGATACGCAGTATTTT - - TRBJ2-3 TRBV19
CASSLALAGNAYEQYF TGTGCCAGCAGCTTAGCCCTAGCGGGGAACGCCTACGAGCAGTACTTC TRBD2 - TRBJ2-7 TRBV7-9
CASSSRQGIGNTIYF TGTGCCAGCAGCTCCCGACAGGGCATCGGAAACACCATATATTTT TRBD1 - TRBJ1-3 TRBV9
CATSDSRTSGNEQYF TGTGCCACCAGTGACTCTCGGACTAGCGGGAACGAGCAGTACTTC TRBD2 - TRBJ2-7 TRBV24-1
CASTLYPPSGQANNEQFF TGTGCCAGCACCCTTTACCCCCCCTCGGGACAGGCGAACAATGAGCAGTTCTTC TRBD1 - TRBJ2-1 TRBV7-3
CASSATPMSYEQYF TGTGCCAGCAGTGCTACGCCAATGTCCTACGAGCAGTACTTC - - TRBJ2-7 TRBV2
CASSLVAGYEQYF TGTGCCAGCAGCTTAGTGGCAGGCTACGAGCAGTACTTC - - TRBJ2-7 TRBV7-8
CASSPHPLDRASTDTQYF TGTGCCAGTAGTCCCCACCCCCTCGACAGGGCCAGCACAGATACGCAGTATTTT TRBD1 - TRBJ2-3 TRBV19
CASSQDLARRDTQYF TGTGCCAGCAGCCAAGATTTGGCTCGCCGAGATACGCAGTATTTT - - TRBJ2-3 TRBV4-2
CASSQGGRMDTQYF TGCGCCAGCAGCCAAGGAGGGAGGATGGATACGCAGTATTTT - - TRBJ2-3 TRBV4-3
CASSLPAGDTGELFF TGCGCCAGCAGCTTGCCAGCGGGAGACACCGGGGAGCTGTTTTTT TRBD2 - TRBJ2-2 TRBV5-1
CASSTGQSYEQYF TGTGCCAGCAGCACGGGACAGTCCTACGAGCAGTACTTC TRBD1 - TRBJ2-7 TRBV28
CAAASGGRQTQYF TGTGCCGCGGCAAGCGGGGGGAGGCAGACCCAGTACTTC TRBD2 - TRBJ2-5 TRBV6-5
CASSPRGGGYNEQFF TGTGCCAGCAGCCCACGGGGAGGGGGGTACAATGAGCAGTTCTTC - - TRBJ2-1 TRBV9
CASSPRRDSSTDTQYF TGTGCCAGCAGCCCCAGAAGGGACAGTTCCACAGATACGCAGTATTTT TRBD1 once TRBJ2-3 TRBV11-3
CASSLEPSGSNWETQYF TGTGCCAGCAGCTTGGAACCTAGCGGGAGTAATTGGGAGACCCAGTACTTC TRBD2 - TRBJ2-5 TRBV5-4
CASSFAGGAKNIQYF TGTGCCAGCAGCTTTGCGGGAGGGGCCAAAAACATTCAGTACTTC TRBD2 - TRBJ2-4 TRBV7-9
CASSPEGRLNQPQHF TGTGCCAGTAGTCCGGAGGGGCGGCTCAATCAGCCCCAGCATTTT - - TRBJ1-5 TRBV19
CASSSQGSETQYF TGTGCCAGCAGTTCCCAGGGGTCGGAGACCCAGTACTTC - - TRBJ2-5 TRBV6-5
CASSVDLGQSGNTIYF TGTGCCAGCAGCGTCGACTTGGGACAGTCTGGAAACACCATATATTTT TRBD1 - TRBJ1-3 TRBV9
CASSYSGGRVEAFF TGTGCCAGCAGTTACTCCGGCGGCCGCGTTGAAGCTTTCTTT - - TRBJ1-1 TRBV6-2/TRBV6-3
CASSPNQETQYF TGTGCCAGCTCACCCAACCAAGAGACCCAGTACTTC - - TRBJ2-5 TRBV18
CASSSSTGGTGELFF TGTGCCAGCAGCTCATCGACAGGGGGCACCGGGGAGCTGTTTTTT TRBD1 - TRBJ2-2 TRBV7-3
CASSPSGTFGNTIYF TGCGCCAGCAGCCCATCGGGGACATTCGGAAACACCATATATTTT - - TRBJ1-3 TRBV5-1
CASLNRGPYYGYTF TGTGCCAGTCTAAACAGGGGCCCATACTATGGCTACACCTTC TRBD1 - TRBJ1-2 TRBV7-2